One and the same sample provided the 24 T cell receptor beta chains below, sequenced in a study of neurological immune-mediated disorders. TCRdb reprocessed the 5' RACE reads with MiXCR, giving one entry per CDR3 protein. This table holds roughly 70,000 distinct CDR3 sequences, almost 4% found once. The sample consisted of PBMCs. The receptor set was obtained from a man between 25 and 39 years old with multiple sclerosis.

This clonotype was seen many times. The V call is TRBV9, the J call TRBJ2-2, with D unresolved. V lost 2 bases to trimming and J lost 4 bases, with 12 bases between them. Germline CDR1 is SGDLS and CDR2 is YYNGEE. This CDR3 has 15 amino acids. The CDR3 sequence: CASSVGQSATGELFF. The DNA for the CDR3 is TGTGCCAGCAGCGTTGGCCAGTCTGCCACCGGGGAGCTGTTTTTT. Using reference TRBV9 and TRBJ2-2 for the parts outside the CDR3, the full variable domain is DSGVTQTPKHLITATGQRVTLRCSPRSGDLSVYWYQQSLDQGLQFLIQYYNGEERAKGNILERFSAQQFPDLHSELNLSSLELGDSALYFCASSVGQSATGELFFGEGSRLTVL.

By proportion, this clonotype is medium-sized. The chain joins TRBV20-1 to TRBJ1-1, with D hard to call. Germline CDR1 reads DFQATT; CDR2 reads SNEGSKA (reference sequence). The CDR3 spans 15 residues. Trimming shortened V by 1 base and J by 5 bases, and 17 bases separated the two germline ends. CDR3 amino acids: CSARGRATLGTEAFF. CDR3 sequence (DNA): TGCAGTGCTAGAGGGCGGGCCACCCTGGGAACTGAAGCTTTCTTT.

At least ten counts were recorded for this clonotype. The chain combines TRBV6-1 with TRBJ1-1; the D is unclear. The CDR3 extends over 11 amino acids. Germline V gene sequence: CDR1 MNHNS, CDR2 SASEGT. With 6 bases removed from V and 1 base from J, the gap between germline ends came to 3 bases. This chain's CDR3 is CASRANTEAFF. CDR3 DNA: TGTGCCAGCAGAGCGAACACTGAAGCTTTCTTT.

This clonotype came up a few times. CDR3 loop: CASSVGTGTVNYGYTF. The CDR3 region has the DNA TGTGCCAGCAGCGTAGGAACCGGGACAGTAAACTATGGCTACACCTTC. The V and J genes are TRBV9 and TRBJ1-2, with 7 nucleotides matching TRBD1. CDR1 is SGDLS and CDR2 is YYNGEE in the germline V gene. The CDR3 spans 16 residues. V dropped 0 bases and J dropped 2; count of bases not matched to a gene: 7.

This clonotype was counted many times. The V and J genes are TRBV6-1 and TRBJ2-5, with D possibly being TRBD1 (6 bases). V lost 2 bases, J lost 2 bases, and 9 bases lay in between. Germline V gene data show CDR1 as MNHNS and CDR2 as SASEGT. This CDR3 is 14 amino acids long. CDR3 sequence (DNA): TGTGCCAGCAGTGAACGACAGGTTCAAGAGACCCAGTACTTC. Its protein is CASSERQVQETQYF.

This clonotype was seen repeatedly, ten times or more. The chain links TRBV29-1 to TRBJ2-1; possible D gene TRBD1, 6 bases. V was shortened by 0 bases and J by 1 base, with 10 bases between the two germline ends. The CDR3 has 15 amino acids. Germline CDR1 reads SQVTM; CDR2 reads ANQGSEA. CDR3 in DNA: TGCAGCGTTGAAGATGACAGGACTTCCTACAATGAGCAGTTCTTC. Translation gives CSVEDDRTSYNEQFF.

This clonotype was observed a few times. CDR3 amino acids: CASSTPGIGQGGPGNQPQHF. CDR3 sequence (DNA): TGTGCCAGCAGTACCCCCGGGATAGGACAGGGTGGTCCGGGCAATCAGCCCCAGCATTTT. The chain couples TRBV25-1 to TRBJ1-5; 8 nucleotides align to TRBD1. In germline, CDR1 is MGHDK, CDR2 SYGVNS. CDR3 length: 20 amino acids. V shed 5 bases, J shed 2 bases, and the junction held 20 bases outside the gene matches.

At least ten counts were recorded for this clonotype. CDR3 sequence: CASSLAEGFLNTEAFF. The CDR3 bases are TGCGCCAGCAGCTTGGCCGAAGGGTTCTTAAACACTGAAGCTTTCTTT. The rearrangement links TRBV5-1 to TRBJ1-1; D uncertain. This CDR3 has 16 amino acids. Deletions cut 0 bases from V and 2 bases from J, with 14 bases between. Germline CDR1 and CDR2: SGHRS and YFSETQ. Full variable domain (remainder filled in from reference TRBV5-1 and TRBJ1-1): KAGVTQTPRYLIKTRGQQVTLSCSPISGHRSVSWYQQTPGQGLQFLFEYFSETQRNKGNFPGRFSGRQFSNSRSEMNVSTLELGDSALYLCASSLAEGFLNTEAFFGQGTRLTVV.

The table lists this clonotype with many counts. This chain links TRBV6-5 with TRBJ1-6, with 7 bases lining up with TRBD1. The CDR3 is 13 residues long. Trimming cost V 9 bases and J 5 bases; bases outside gene matches: 4. Germline CDR1 reads MNHEY; CDR2 reads SVGAGI. The CDR3 nucleotides read TGTGCCAGTGGACAGGTGAATAATTCACCCCTCCACTTT. Amino acids: CASGQVNNSPLHF.

Note on this clonotype: As the CDR3 is not closed by the conserved phenylalanine or tryptophan, this likely results from a read error. The chain carries TRBV6-5 and TRBJ2-5; D may correspond to TRBD1 or TRBD2 (5 bases each). Trimming stripped 2 bases from V and 4 bases from J, with 14 bases between. Germline V lookup: CDR1 MNHEY, CDR2 SVGAGI. The CDR3 runs 15 residues. CDR3: CASSYGGMRGETQYN. CDR3 coding DNA: TGTGCCAGCAGTTACGGGGGTATGAGAGGAGAGACCCAGTACAAC.

This clonotype has a count of ten or more. V usage is TRBV5-1 and J usage is TRBJ2-4, with D uncertain. Germline assignment: CDR1 SGHRS and CDR2 YFSETQ. The CDR3 is 14 amino acids. V was trimmed by 5 bases and J by 5 bases, leaving 14 bases between them. CDR3 bases: TGCGCCAGCAGGCACAGTTTCGACCAAAACATTCAGTACTTC. Amino acids: CASRHSFDQNIQYF.

This clonotype was recorded at least ten times. The chain employs TRBV25-1 and TRBJ2-5; no reliable D call. The CDR3 extends over 15 amino acids. Germline lookup yields CDR1 MGHDK and CDR2 SYGVNS. Between the trimmed V and J ends, which lost 2 bases and 2 bases, there was a span of 12 bases. DNA of the CDR3: TGTGCCAGCAGTGAAGGTAGCAGGTTACAAGAGACCCAGTACTTC. Its protein product is CASSEGSRLQETQYF.

This clonotype was seen ten or more times. V and J are TRBV20-1 and TRBJ1-5, with D unresolved. CDR3 length: 13 amino acids. V gave up 6 bases and J gave up 3 bases, with 12 bases separating them. The V gene's germline CDR1 is DFQATT and CDR2 SNEGSKA (reference sequence). The CDR3 DNA is TGCAGTGCCCGGGTGCAGTCCAATCAGCCCCAGCATTTT. Amino acids: CSARVQSNQPQHF.

This clonotype was detected many times. The J gene is TRBJ2-1, the V gene TRBV5-1; D not certain. This CDR3 has 14 amino acids. CDR1 and CDR2 (germline): SGHRS, YFSETQ. Trimming removed 1 base at V and 5 bases at J, with 10 bases between. The CDR3 reads CASSLFQSNNEQFF. The CDR3 DNA reads as TGCGCCAGCAGCTTGTTTCAGAGCAACAATGAGCAGTTCTTC.

Many counts were recorded for this clonotype. The chain links TRBV20-1 to TRBJ1-1; D possibly corresponds to TRBD1 (5 bases). Germline V gene sequence: CDR1 DFQATT, CDR2 SNEGSKA (reference sequence). The V end lost 2 bases, the J end lost 4 bases, and 14 bases lay between the germline ends. This CDR3 comprises 14 residues. For the CDR3, the DNA is TGCAGTGCTAGATTTTTAGGGGAGGGCACTGAAGCTTTCTTT. It translates to CSARFLGEGTEAFF.

This clonotype was seen repeatedly, ten times or more. This CDR3 is CSARGAGVTTQETQYF. CDR3 bases: TGCAGTGCTAGAGGAGCGGGGGTGACAACCCAAGAGACCCAGTACTTC. The chain carries TRBV20-1 and TRBJ2-5; 8 bases are shared with TRBD2. The CDR3 has 16 amino acids. CDR1 is DFQATT, CDR2 SNEGSKA, per germline (reference sequence). Losses at the gene ends were 1 base for V and 1 base for J; bases not matched to a gene: 8.

This clonotype was seen ten or more times. V gene TRBV20-1 combines with J gene TRBJ1-1; the D gene is possibly TRBD1 (6 bases). Trimming removed 3 bases from V and 4 bases from J, with 12 bases in between. Germline assignment: CDR1 DFQATT and CDR2 SNEGSKA (reference sequence). The CDR3 sequence is 13 residues long. The CDR3 is CSARPRQATEAFF. The CDR3 DNA sequence: TGCAGTGCTAGGCCCAGACAGGCCACTGAAGCTTTCTTT.

This clonotype was detected ten times or more. The genes are TRBV20-1 and TRBJ1-4, with D uncertain. The CDR3 runs 18 residues. Trimming pared 3 bases from V and 2 bases from J, leaving 22 bases between. Germline V gene data show CDR1 as DFQATT and CDR2 as SNEGSKA (reference sequence). CDR3 region: CSASTPRILMGTNEKLFF. The CDR3 DNA is TGCAGTGCTAGTACCCCCCGCATTCTCATGGGGACTAATGAAAAACTGTTTTTT.

By share, this clonotype counts as medium-sized. This chain joins TRBV12-3 or TRBV12-4 and TRBJ2-4; D uncertain. CDR3 length equals 18 residues. V was cut by 2 bases and J by 1 base, with 18 bases left in between. In DNA form, the CDR3 reads TGTGCCAGCAGTTTAAAGGAAATTGGCAGGACGGCCAAAAACATTCAGTACTTC. Translating it yields CASSLKEIGRTAKNIQYF.

Comments on this clonotype: A single base separates this from a much larger clone, so it may be a read error. The rearrangement links TRBV12-3 or TRBV12-4 to TRBJ1-5; D is unresolved. The CDR3 extends over 16 amino acids. Between the trimmed V and J ends, which lost 6 bases and 8 bases, there was a span of 23 bases. The CDR3 region has the DNA TGTGCCAGCAGACTAGGTGTGCGGGCTGGGAATAAGCCCCAGCATTTT. This codes for CASRLGVRAGNKPQHF.

This clonotype has at least ten counts. The CDR3 DNA reads as TGCGCCAGCAGCGCAAAGATACAGGAGATCTATGGCTACACCTTC. As protein: CASSAKIQEIYGYTF. This chain connects TRBV5-1 to TRBJ1-2; maybe TRBD1 (5 bases). The CDR3 has 15 residues. Trimming took off 4 bases at V and 4 bases at J, with 17 bases between the two ends. CDR1 is SGHRS, CDR2 YFSETQ, per germline. Using reference TRBV5-1 and TRBJ1-2 for the parts outside the CDR3, the full variable domain is KAGVTQTPRYLIKTRGQQVTLSCSPISGHRSVSWYQQTPGQGLQFLFEYFSETQRNKGNFPGRFSGRQFSNSRSEMNVSTLELGDSALYLCASSAKIQEIYGYTFGSGTRLTVV.

This clonotype was seen a handful of times. A much larger clone lies a single base off, so this may be a read error. The chain employs TRBV12-3 or TRBV12-4 and TRBJ2-2; perhaps TRBD1 as D (6 bases). V was cut by 10 bases and J by 6 bases, with 9 bases left in between. The CDR3 totals 11 residues. The CDR3 DNA is TGTGCCACCACAGGGCCCGGGGAGCTGTTTTTT. This translates into CATTGPGELFF.

This clonotype was seen ten or more times. The V call is TRBV4-3, the J call TRBJ2-4; D possibly corresponds to TRBD2 (5 bases). V lost 0 bases and J lost 8, with 11 bases in between. Germline assignment: CDR1 LGHNA and CDR2 YSLEER. The CDR3 is 14 residues long. CDR3 protein: CASSQDGRGYIQYF. CDR3 nucleotides: TGCGCCAGCAGCCAAGATGGTCGGGGTTACATTCAGTACTTC.

In this sample, this clonotype turned up many times. The rearrangement links TRBV5-1 to TRBJ2-3, with 10 bases that match TRBD2. Germline lookup yields CDR1 SGHRS and CDR2 YFSETQ. J lost 8 bases, V lost 3 bases, and 12 bases had no gene match. The CDR3 runs to 16 residues. The CDR3 protein is CASSSLGTSDLGTQYF. CDR3 nucleotides: TGCGCCAGCAGCTCCCTCGGGACTAGCGATTTAGGTACGCAGTATTTT.